A selection of T cell receptor beta chains follows, all from one sample in a study of cytomegalovirus exposure and HLA in healthy donors. Data came from immunoSEQ multiplex PCR; TCRdb stores just in-frame clones and leaves some out. Among about 130,000 clones listed, approximately 78% were seen once. Source material: PBMCs. These TCRs come from a woman aged 25 to 39 in good health and CMV-seronegative. The CDR3 runs from the conserved cysteine through the conserved F or W. Fields, in order: clone size, V gene, J gene, CDR3 protein. Part of the rows lack a size; the others show once, few, many or a class for expanded clones.

>NA|TRBV7-8|TRBJ2-7
CASSLVGASGSYGEQYF
>few|TRBV6-6|TRBJ2-6
CASIRSGANVLTF
>NA|TRBV9|TRBJ2-7
CASSEGGWGPMREQYF
>NA|TRBV7-7|TRBJ1-1
CASSRAGGTEAFF
>NA|TRBV19|TRBJ2-1
CASSLSTGLAYNEQFF
>NA|TRBV10-3|TRBJ1-1
CAIRQTEEAFF
>NA|TRBV6-1|TRBJ1-1
CASRVTGGNTEAFF
>few|TRBV4-1|TRBJ2-7
CASSPWRGDWGLVQYF
>NA|TRBV6-1|TRBJ2-1
CASRSGTSGRDEQFF
>NA|TRBV6-5|TRBJ1-1
CASSYGGSTEAFF
>NA|TRBV30|TRBJ1-1
CAWSEQGVVRGQAFF
>NA|TRBV4-1|TRBJ2-6
CASSQASTSGANVLTF
>NA|TRBV6-1|TRBJ1-1
CASSEAPILLRDTEAFF
>NA|TRBV6-4|TRBJ2-1
CASSERGTYNEQFF
>few|TRBV11-2|TRBJ2-7
CASSLGTVTTNF
>NA|TRBV12-5|TRBJ2-3
CASGLPRDRESTDTQYF
>NA|TRBV5-4|TRBJ1-1
CASSKTGMNTEAFF
>NA|TRBV11-2|TRBJ1-1
CASSLGAAGGTEAFF
>NA|TRBV27|TRBJ1-6
CASSSVLNSPLHF
>NA|TRBV4-1|TRBJ1-2
CASSFRPQGARGYTF
>few|TRBV5-6|TRBJ1-1
CASRIRPGTEAFF
>NA|TRBV6-5|TRBJ2-3
CASKSVGGGDTQYF
>NA|TRBV30|TRBJ1-6
CAWSAGSPLHF
>few|TRBV6-5|TRBJ1-2
CASSYAGGQNYGYTF
>once|TRBV6-4|TRBJ2-6
CASSDDYSGANVLTF
>NA|TRBV5-1|TRBJ2-3
CASSLTGGDTDTQYF
>NA|TRBV30|TRBJ1-2
CAWSDQGRDGYTF
>few|TRBV5-1|TRBJ2-1
CASSPGSGTYNEQFF
>NA|TRBV30|TRBJ2-1
CAWGYGTRGDNEQFF
>few|TRBV2|TRBJ2-1
CALHPTGSYNEQFF
>NA|TRBV4-2|TRBJ2-1
CASSHTSAEQFF
>NA|TRBV15|TRBJ2-7
CATSIIAGGPYEQYF
>few|TRBV19|TRBJ1-3
CASSIYPPGAGNTIYF
>NA|TRBV30|TRBJ2-7
CAWSVGTGFSEQYF
>once|TRBV10-2|TRBJ1-6
CASSEPRTPSPLHF
>NA|TRBV27|TRBJ2-3
CASRRPRGTGWASTQYF
>NA|TRBV25-1|TRBJ1-1
CASSDGGYYTEAFF
>NA|TRBV5-1|TRBJ1-1
CASRPWGDSVLAFF
>NA|TRBV6-1|TRBJ1-5
CATKTGNQPQHF
>few|TRBV5-5|TRBJ1-1
CASSLGAGSAGSREAFF
>few|TRBV7-9|TRBJ1-2
CASSVSSGGAGYGYTF
>NA|TRBV2|TRBJ2-7
CASRSVLAGNEQYF
>NA|TRBV9|TRBJ2-1
CASSARLAGGIEQFF
>NA|TRBV27|TRBJ2-2
CASSLRLSYTGELFF
>NA|TRBV5-4|TRBJ2-7
CASSLDGSGSYEQYF
>NA|TRBV5-6|TRBJ2-1
CASSLESGRIYNEQFF